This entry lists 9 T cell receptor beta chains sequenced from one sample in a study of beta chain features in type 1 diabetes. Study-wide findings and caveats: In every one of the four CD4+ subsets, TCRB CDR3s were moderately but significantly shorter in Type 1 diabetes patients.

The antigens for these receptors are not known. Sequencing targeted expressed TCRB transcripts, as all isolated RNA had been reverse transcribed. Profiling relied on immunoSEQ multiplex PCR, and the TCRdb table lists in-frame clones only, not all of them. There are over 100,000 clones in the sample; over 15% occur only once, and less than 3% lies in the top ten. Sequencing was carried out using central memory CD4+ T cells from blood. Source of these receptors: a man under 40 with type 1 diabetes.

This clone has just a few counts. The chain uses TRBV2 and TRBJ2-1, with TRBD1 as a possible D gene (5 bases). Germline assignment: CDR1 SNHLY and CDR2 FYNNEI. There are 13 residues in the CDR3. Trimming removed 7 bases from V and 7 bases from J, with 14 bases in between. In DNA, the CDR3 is TGTGCCAGCAACCCGCAGGGTCGGAATGAGCAGTTCTTC. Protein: CASNPQGRNEQFF.

The CDR3 spells CASSYSASTDTQYF. DNA for the CDR3: TGTGCCAGCAGTTACTCGGCTAGCACAGATACGCAGTATTTT. This chain connects TRBV6-6 to TRBJ2-3; D is unclear. V lost 0 bases and J 0 bases, leaving 4 bases between the germline ends. The CDR3 extends over 14 amino acids. Germline V gene sequence: CDR1 MNHNY, CDR2 SVGAGI (reference sequence).

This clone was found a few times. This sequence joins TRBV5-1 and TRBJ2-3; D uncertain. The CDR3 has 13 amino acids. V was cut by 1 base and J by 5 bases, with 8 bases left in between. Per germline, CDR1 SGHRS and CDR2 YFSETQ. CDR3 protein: CASSLRVGDTQYF. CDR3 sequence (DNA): TGCGCCAGCAGCTTGCGGGTGGGAGATACGCAGTATTTT.

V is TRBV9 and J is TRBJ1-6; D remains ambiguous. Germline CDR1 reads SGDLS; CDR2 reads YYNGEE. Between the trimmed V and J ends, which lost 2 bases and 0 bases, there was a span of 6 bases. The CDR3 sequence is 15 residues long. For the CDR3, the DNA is TGTGCCAGCAGCGTCGGGAGCTCCTATAATTCACCCCTCCACTTT. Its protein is CASSVGSSYNSPLHF.

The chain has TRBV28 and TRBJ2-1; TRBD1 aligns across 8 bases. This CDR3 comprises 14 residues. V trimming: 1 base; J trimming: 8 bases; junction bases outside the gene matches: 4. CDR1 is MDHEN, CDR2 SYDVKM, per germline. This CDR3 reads CASSLSQGADEQFF. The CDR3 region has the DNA TGTGCCAGCAGTTTATCCCAGGGGGCGGATGAGCAGTTCTTC. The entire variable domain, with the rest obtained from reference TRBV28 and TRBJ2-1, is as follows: DVKVTQSSRYLVKRTGEKVFLECVQDMDHENMFWYRQDPGLGLRLIYFSYDVKMKEKGDIPEGYSVSREKKERFSLILESASTNQTSMYLCASSLSQGADEQFFGPGTRLTVL.

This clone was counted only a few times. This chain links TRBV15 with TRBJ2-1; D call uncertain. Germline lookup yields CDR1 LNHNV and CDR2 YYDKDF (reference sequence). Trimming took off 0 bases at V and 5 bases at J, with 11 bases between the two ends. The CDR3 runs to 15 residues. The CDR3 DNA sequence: TGTGCCACCAGCAGAGAACGTGTTACAAACAATGAGCAGTTCTTC. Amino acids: CATSRERVTNNEQFF.

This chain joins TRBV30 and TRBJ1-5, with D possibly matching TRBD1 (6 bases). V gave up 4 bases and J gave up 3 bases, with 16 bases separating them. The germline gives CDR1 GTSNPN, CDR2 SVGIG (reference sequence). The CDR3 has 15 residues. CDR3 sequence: CAWTQRGHHNQPQHF. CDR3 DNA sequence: TGTGCCTGGACCCAGCGGGGACATCACAATCAGCCCCAGCATTTT.

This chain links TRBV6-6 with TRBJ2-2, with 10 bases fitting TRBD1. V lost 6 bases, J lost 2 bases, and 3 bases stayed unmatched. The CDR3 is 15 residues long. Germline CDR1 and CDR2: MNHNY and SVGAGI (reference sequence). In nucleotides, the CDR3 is TGTGCCAGCAGACGACAGGGGGCCAACACCGGGGAGCTGTTTTTT. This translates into CASRRQGANTGELFF.

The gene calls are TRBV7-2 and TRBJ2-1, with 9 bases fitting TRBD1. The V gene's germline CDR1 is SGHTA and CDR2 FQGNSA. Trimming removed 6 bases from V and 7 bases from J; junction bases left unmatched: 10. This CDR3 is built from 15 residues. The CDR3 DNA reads TGTGCCAGCAGTCCGAACAGGGGGCTGAGGAATGAGCAGTTCTTC. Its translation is CASSPNRGLRNEQFF.